One sample yielded the 27 T cell receptor beta chains listed below, sequenced in a study of tumor and adjacent non-tumor tissue in lung cancer. The template was RNA from unsorted bulk tissue. Three rounds of nested PCR, following a modified ARM-PCR protocol, produced the TCRbeta library. TCRdb reprocessed the multiplex PCR reads with MiXCR, giving one entry per CDR3 protein. The repertoire holds 60,000 to 90,000 distinct CDR3 sequences, with around 77% as singletons. Material: lung tumor tissue. Source of these receptors: a woman aged 50 to 65 with non-small cell lung cancer.

CDR3 protein: CAIRPGRETQYF. As DNA, the CDR3 is TGTGCCATTAGGCCAGGACGAGAGACCCAGTACTTC. V is TRBV10-3 and J is TRBJ2-5; D is undetermined. In germline, CDR1 is ENHRY, CDR2 SYGVKD. This CDR3 spans 12 amino acids. V lost 9 bases to trimming and J lost 4 bases, with 12 bases between them.

This clonotype is deemed medium-sized. The chain has TRBV6-5 and TRBJ2-7, with D perhaps being TRBD1 or TRBD2 (5 bases each). From germline, CDR1 is MNHEY and CDR2 SVGAGI. The CDR3 totals 14 residues. Trimming stripped 0 bases from V and 2 bases from J, with 8 bases between. The CDR3 region has the DNA TGTGCCAGCAGTTACTCCAGGGACCCCTACGAGCAGTACTTC. This sequence encodes CASSYSRDPYEQYF.

Ten or more counts support this clonotype. This chain uses TRBV5-1 with TRBJ2-3, with TRBD2 identical over 7 bases. This CDR3 is 16 amino acids long. V lost 0 bases, J lost 0 bases, and 4 bases stayed unmatched. Germline V lookup: CDR1 SGHRS, CDR2 YFSETQ. The DNA of the CDR3 is TGCGCCAGCAGCTTGGGAGCGGGAAGCAGCACAGATACGCAGTATTTT. Amino acids: CASSLGAGSSTDTQYF.

Notes on this clonotype: Since no conserved phenylalanine or tryptophan closes the CDR3, a read error is the likely cause. The rearrangement links TRBV29-1 to TRBJ1-1; D is unclear. Germline V gene data show CDR1 as SQVTM and CDR2 as ANQGSEA. The CDR3 loop spans 10 amino acids. CDR3 nucleotides: TGCAGTGTTGGGATAGTTGAAGCTTTCGTT. Protein sequence: CSVGIVEAFV.

The chain carries TRBV11-2 and TRBJ2-1, with D possibly TRBD2 on 7 matching bases. The germline V gene has CDR1 SGHAT and CDR2 FQNNGV. There are 16 residues in the CDR3. Between the trimmed V and J ends, which lost 5 bases and 9 bases, there was a span of 23 bases. Written as DNA, the CDR3 is TGTGCCAGCAGCCAAGGGGGGCTAGCGGTTGTAGGTGAGCAGTTCTTC. This translates into CASSQGGLAVVGEQFF.

Remarks on this clonotype: The CDR3 carries no conserved terminal phenylalanine or tryptophan, so it likely arises from a read error. In DNA form, the CDR3 reads TGCGCCAGCAGCTTCATTAGGAGCTATGGCTACACCTCC. This codes for CASSFIRSYGYTS. The chain has TRBV11-2 and TRBJ1-2; D uncertain. Germline loops: CDR1 SGHAT, CDR2 FQNNGV. The CDR3 contains 13 residues.

Concerning this clonotype itself: A read error may produce the germline difference seen at one junction end. V gene TRBV6-5 combines with J gene TRBJ2-2; weak D call: TRBD1 (5 bases). Germline V gene sequence: CDR1 MNHEY, CDR2 SVGAGI. The CDR3 is 16 residues long. The chain's CDR3 is CTSREHATLSAGELFF. The CDR3 DNA sequence: TGTACCAGCAGGGAACATGCGACCCTTTCCGCCGGGGAGCTGTTTTTT.

Notes on this clonotype: The CDR3 ends on some other residue instead of the conserved phenylalanine or tryptophan, so this is likely a read error. V and J are TRBV12-3 or TRBV12-4 and TRBJ2-1; D not resolved. Trimming pared 4 bases from V and 1 base from J, leaving 23 bases between. This CDR3 contains 19 residues. CDR3 loop: CASSSYRIVMDRSYNEQFL. The CDR3 nucleotides read TGTGCCAGCAGTTCTTATAGGATCGTGATGGATAGATCCTACAATGAGCAGTTCTTA.

Remarks on this clonotype: Being one base from a much bigger clone, this may be a read error. The genes are TRBV7-9 and TRBJ2-7, with 10 bases fitting TRBD1. Germline CDR1 and CDR2: SEHNR and FQNEAQ (reference sequence). The CDR3 runs to 16 residues. Unmatched junction bases numbered 16, after V lost 10 bases and J lost 4 bases. As DNA, the CDR3 is TGTGCCACCTCTGACCCCGTGTGGACAGGGGGATACGAGCAGTACTTC. Encoded protein: CATSDPVWTGGYEQYF.

Concerning this clonotype: The final CDR3 position lacks the conserved phenylalanine or tryptophan, pointing to a likely read error. V usage is TRBV7-8 and J usage is TRBJ2-7, with no clear D. The CDR3 is made up of 13 amino acids. The germline gives CDR1 SGHVS, CDR2 FQNEAQ. The CDR3 loop reads CASRPAHGYEQYY. The CDR3 region has the DNA TGTGCCAGCAGGCCAGCCCACGGCTACGAACAGTACTAC.

As to this clonotype: The junction differs from germline at one of its ends, possibly a read error. The V call is TRBV6-2 or TRBV6-3, the J call TRBJ2-1, with 8 bases lining up with TRBD2. CDR1 is MNHEY, CDR2 SVGEGT, per germline. This CDR3 has 13 residues. CDR3 nucleotides: TGTGCAAGCACCCGGACTAGCTACAGTGAGCAGTTCTTC. This sequence encodes CASTRTSYSEQFF.

On this clonotype: This clone may be a read error of a much larger clone one base away. The V and J genes are TRBV20-1 and TRBJ1-3; D not resolved. The CDR3 is 11 residues long. V was pared by 6 bases and J by 3 bases, with 6 bases between. Germline V lookup: CDR1 DFQATT, CDR2 SNEGSKA (reference sequence). CDR3 in amino acids: CSAPCGNTIYF. CDR3 DNA: TGCAGTGCCCCCTGTGGAAACACCATATATTTT.

Comments on this clonotype: A read error may produce the germline difference seen at one junction end. This sequence joins TRBV5-4 and TRBJ2-7, with a possible D match to TRBD2 (5 bases). Germline CDR1 and CDR2: SGHNT and YYREEE (reference sequence). The CDR3 loop spans 13 amino acids. The CDR3 region has the DNA TGTGCCAGCAGCTTGACTAGTAACAACAAGCAGTGCTTC. Translation: CASSLTSNNKQCF.

Turning to this clonotype: This may be a read error: a much more frequent sequence differs by one nucleotide. The chain joins TRBV30 to TRBJ2-7; the match to TRBD2 covers 8 bases. CDR3 length: 13 amino acids. The V and J ends lost 4 bases and 3 bases, in that order; junction bases with no gene match: 5. Per germline, CDR1 GTSNPN and CDR2 SVGIG (reference sequence). The CDR3 is CAWKLAEGYEQYF. The CDR3 nucleotides read TGTGCCTGGAAACTAGCGGAAGGCTACGAGCAGTACTTC. Supplemented by reference TRBV30 and TRBJ2-7, the full variable domain reads SQTIHQWPATLVQPVGSPLSLECTVEGTSNPNLYWYRQAAGRGLQLLFYSVGIGQISSEVPQNLSASRPQDRQFILSSKKLLLSDSGFYLCAWKLAEGYEQYFGPGTRLTVT.

This clonotype rates as medium-sized. The rearrangement uses TRBV29-1 and TRBJ2-5, with TRBD2 matching over 8 bases. Trimming cost V 8 bases and J 5 bases; bases outside gene matches: 13. Looked up from germline, CDR1 is SQVTM and CDR2 is ANQGSEA. The CDR3 runs 14 residues. The DNA for the CDR3 is TGCAGCTTGGCGGCCAGCGGGAGCGCTGAGACCCAGTACTTC. Protein product: CSLAASGSAETQYF.

Concerning this clonotype: Mismatch with germline at one junction end may stem from a read error. This chain uses TRBV5-6 with TRBJ2-6; TRBD2 agrees at 7 bases. Per the germline V gene, CDR1 is SGHDT and CDR2 is YYEEEE. The CDR3 consists of 18 residues. CDR3 residues: CAISLLSAGVGGANDLTF. The CDR3 region has the DNA TGTGCCATCAGCTTGTTGTCGGCGGGAGTGGGTGGGGCCAACGACTTGACTTTC.

As concerns this clonotype: At one boundary the junction diverges from the germline segment, which might be a read error. The chain recombines TRBV29-1 with TRBJ1-1; 7 nucleotides align to TRBD1. The CDR3 sequence is 12 residues long. Germline V gives CDR1 SQVTM, CDR2 ANQGSEA. The CDR3 loop reads CSVDSKGQYTFF. The CDR3 DNA reads as TGCAGTGTTGATTCTAAGGGACAGTACACTTTCTTT.

About this clonotype: A read error may account for a junction end that differs from germline. The chain carries TRBV20-1 and TRBJ2-1, with TRBD2 matching over 10 bases. The CDR3 loop spans 14 amino acids. CDR1 and CDR2 from the germline V gene are DFQATT and SNEGSKA (reference sequence). The DNA of the CDR3 is TGCAGTGCTAGAGAGTCTAGCGGGAGTAACGAGCAGTTATTC. Translation gives CSARESSGSNEQLF.

The rearrangement links TRBV7-8 to TRBJ2-1, with no clear D. V dropped 3 bases and J dropped 4 bases, with 10 bases sitting between them. CDR1 is SGHVS and CDR2 is FQNEAQ in the germline V gene. The CDR3 totals 14 residues. The CDR3 bases are TGTGCCAGCAGCTTTGAGACTGGTTACAATGAGCAGTTCTTC. Protein product: CASSFETGYNEQFF.

As concerns this clonotype: A much larger clone differs from this one at a single base, so this may be a read error. J is TRBJ2-6 and V is TRBV6-4, with D possibly TRBD1 on 6 matching bases. This CDR3 spans 17 amino acids. Trimming stripped 2 bases from V and 0 bases from J, with 11 bases between. Per germline, CDR1 MRHNA and CDR2 SNTAGT. CDR3 residues: CASSDGTRGSGANVLTF. The CDR3 DNA follows: TGTGCCAGCAGTGACGGGACAAGGGGCTCTGGGGCCAACGTCCTGACTTTC.

The J gene is TRBJ2-5, the V gene TRBV7-3; maybe TRBD2 (6 bases). Trimming removed 5 bases from V and 2 bases from J, with 18 bases in between. The germline V gene encodes CDR1 SGHTA and CDR2 FQGTGA. This CDR3 spans 16 amino acids. The CDR3 is CASSLLGRGGQETQYF. DNA for the CDR3: TGTGCCAGCAGCCTTCTAGGCCGTGGGGGGCAAGAGACCCAGTACTTC. Based on the CDR3 plus reference TRBV7-3 and TRBJ2-5, the full variable domain is GAGVSQTPSNKVTEKGKYVELRCDPISGHTALYWYRQSLGQGPEFLIYFQGTGAADDSGLPNDRFFAVRPEGSVSTLKIQRTERGDSAVYLCASSLLGRGGQETQYFGPGTRLLVL.

Concerning this clonotype itself: A read error may explain this, as a much larger clone is one base away. No conserved phenylalanine or tryptophan ends this CDR3, so it is likely a read error. This chain links TRBV5-1 with TRBJ1-3; D is unclear. The CDR3 is 16 residues long. Germline-derived CDR1 and CDR2 are SGHRS and YFSETQ. With 1 base removed from V and 0 bases from J, the gap between germline ends came to 11 bases. The CDR3 loop is CASSLSPHGSGNTIYL. The CDR3 nucleotides are TGCGCCAGCAGCTTGTCTCCCCATGGCTCTGGAAACACCATATATTTA.

On this clonotype: The junction and the germline gene differ at one end; a read error may be behind it. The rearrangement links TRBV6-5 to TRBJ2-3; D call uncertain. This CDR3 is 14 amino acids long. Germline V gene data show CDR1 as MNHEY and CDR2 as SVGAGI. The CDR3 DNA is TGCGCCAGCAGTTACTCGAGTATGCCAGATACGCAGTATTTT. Residues: CASSYSSMPDTQYF.

This clonotype has only one observation. This sequence joins TRBV11-1 and TRBJ2-1; 15 positions agree with TRBD2. This CDR3 comprises 14 residues. Germline assignment: CDR1 SGHAT and CDR2 FQDESV (reference sequence). CDR3 DNA sequence: TGTGCTAGTAGCTCAGGACTAGCGGGAGGGTTGCACTTCTTC. Translated, it gives CASSSGLAGGLHFF.

Of note for this clonotype: A read error may account for a junction end that differs from germline. V usage is TRBV4-2 and J usage is TRBJ2-3, with 9 bases matching TRBD2. The CDR3 runs 16 residues. CDR1 LGHNA and CDR2 YNFKEQ come from the germline V gene. The CDR3 loop is CASSQDGLARSDMQYF. The CDR3 DNA reads as TGTGCCAGTAGCCAGGACGGACTAGCGAGATCAGATATGCAGTATTTT.

Details on this clonotype: The junction departs from germline at one end; a sequencing error may be responsible. The chain carries TRBV5-4 and TRBJ2-7, with D perhaps matching TRBD1 (5 bases). Germline V gene data show CDR1 as SGHNT and CDR2 as YYREEE (reference sequence). The CDR3 spans 14 residues. CDR3 region: CASGFGQGNGEQYF. Here the CDR3 DNA reads TGTGCCAGCGGCTTCGGCCAGGGTAATGGTGAGCAGTACTTC.

Note on this clonotype: A read error may be the cause here, since a much bigger clone is one base away. V gene TRBV28 combines with J gene TRBJ2-1; D might be TRBD2 (6 bases). Germline lookup yields CDR1 MDHEN and CDR2 SYDVKM. The CDR3 spans 15 residues. Here the CDR3 reads CANSFLAPTYNEQFF. Here the CDR3 DNA reads TGTGCCAACAGTTTCCTAGCGCCTACCTACAATGAGCAGTTCTTC.